The source of this T cell receptor beta chain is a study of T cell responses to AZD1222 COVID-19 vaccine. As for this clone: Its antigen is not known.

Study-level results: The donors showed a predominance of white British ancestry and of females, with possible underestimation of clonal diversity. Repertoires were collected only later (after the peak T cell response had occurred). Seropositive status at baseline applied to only six AZD1222 recipients.

Method: immunoSEQ multiplex PCR; TCRdb's copy keeps in-frame clones and lacks some. The sample comprises approximately 69,000 clones, 75% to 90% of which are singletons, and roughly 23% rests with the top ten. The germline V gene has CDR1 SNHLY and CDR2 FYNNEI. This CDR3 comprises 14 residues. V lost 7 bases, J lost 17 bases, and 16 bases stayed unmatched. The source is an adult who received the AZD1222 COVID-19 vaccine. The chain carries TRBV2 and TRBJ1-6, with 8 bases aligning to TRBD1. The starting material was peripheral blood, obtained 28 days after the second AZD1222 dose. The CDR3 DNA reads TGTGCCAGCAAAAACACGGGACAGGCGCGTTTCGTCCACTTT. Amino acids: CASKNTGQARFVHF.